A single sample gave rise to the 6 T cell receptor beta chains below, sequenced in a study of shared clonotypes between healthy human individuals. Only in-frame clones appear in the TCRdb table, and some are missing; sequencing was by immunoSEQ multiplex PCR. The table has roughly 520,000 clones, more than 95% seen once; the top ten hold around 0.066%. Sample: naive CD4+ T cells sorted from blood. The sample's subset: CD45RA+ positively selected. These TCRs come from a woman in her twenties or thirties in good health.

This chain links TRBV5-1 with TRBJ2-1; D is perhaps TRBD1 (7 bases). Trimming stripped 4 bases from V and 3 bases from J, with 14 bases between. Germline CDR1 SGHRS, CDR2 YFSETQ. This CDR3 contains 15 residues. The CDR3 coding sequence is TGCGCCAGCAGCCAGCAGGGGGGAGGCTACAATGAGCAGTTCTTC. It translates to CASSQQGGGYNEQFF.

The chain combines TRBV11-2 with TRBJ2-7; D is perhaps TRBD1 or TRBD2 (5 bases each). The CDR3 totals 14 residues. Germline lookup yields CDR1 SGHAT and CDR2 FQNNGV. V was cut by 2 bases and J by 0 bases, with 8 bases left in between. The CDR3 DNA reads as TGTGCCAGCAGCTTACGGGGCTACTCCTACGAGCAGTACTTC. This gives the protein CASSLRGYSYEQYF. Drawing the rest from reference TRBV11-2 and TRBJ2-7, the complete variable domain is EAGVAQSPRYKIIEKRQSVAFWCNPISGHATLYWYQQILGQGPKLLIQFQNNGVVDDSQLPKDRFSAERLKGVDSTLKIQPAKLEDSAVYLCASSLRGYSYEQYFGPGTRLTVT.

This clone was seen once. The genes are TRBV2 and TRBJ2-2; no definite D call. Germline V gene sequence: CDR1 SNHLY, CDR2 FYNNEI. V shed 6 bases and J shed 7 bases, with 9 bases lying between them. The CDR3 sequence is 12 residues long. Here the CDR3 DNA reads TGTGCCAGCAGGTACCAGGTCGGGGAGCTGTTTTTT. Its protein is CASRYQVGELFF.

The chain couples TRBV11-2 to TRBJ2-7; 9 nucleotides agree with TRBD1. The CDR3 totals 19 residues. J lost 3 bases, V lost 1 base, and 16 bases had no gene match. Germline values: CDR1 SGHAT, CDR2 FQNNGV. The CDR3 coding sequence is TGTGCCAGCAGCTTAGGTTTGCGTTTCCGGACAGGGGTGGACTACGAGCAGTACTTC. This sequence encodes CASSLGLRFRTGVDYEQYF.

The chain uses TRBV28 and TRBJ2-5, with TRBD2 identical over 7 bases. Germline assignment: CDR1 MDHEN and CDR2 SYDVKM. This CDR3 is built from 14 residues. V lost 5 bases to trimming and J lost 1 base; unmatched junction nucleotides: 4. CDR3 amino acids: CASSRVAGQETQYF. Here the CDR3 DNA reads TGTGCCAGCAGTCGGGTAGCGGGCCAAGAGACCCAGTACTTC.

Here the CDR3 DNA reads TGCGCCAGCAGCTTGGAGAGTTCCGTTGGCTATGGCTACACCTTC. The encoded protein is CASSLESSVGYGYTF. V and J are TRBV5-1 and TRBJ1-2; D call uncertain. CDR3 size: 15 residues. The V end lost 0 bases, the J end lost 4 bases, and 13 bases lay between the germline ends. Germline V gene lookup returns CDR1 SGHRS and CDR2 YFSETQ.